The 23 T cell receptor beta chains presented below share a single source sample, sequenced in a study of control samples from healthy donors and cancer patients. Profiling relied on immunoSEQ multiplex PCR, and the TCRdb table lists in-frame clones only, not all of them. The table lists about 86,000 clones, about 89% of them singletons. The material sequenced was PBMCs. The receptors stem from a woman aged 45-65 years with colorectal cancer.

V usage is TRBV12-3 or TRBV12-4 and J usage is TRBJ2-7; 12 nucleotides line up with TRBD2. There are 12 residues in the CDR3. CDR3 nucleotide sequence: TGTGCCAGCAGCCATACTAGCGGGGGGTTCGGCGTC. The encoded protein is CASSHTSGGFGV.

This chain links TRBV27 with TRBJ2-5; D is unclear. The CDR3 covers 14 residues. V lost 6 bases and J 2 bases, leaving 13 bases between the germline ends. In germline, CDR1 is MNHEY, CDR2 SMNVEV (reference sequence). CDR3 in DNA: TGTGCCAGCAGACCCCCAGAGAGGCAAGAGACCCAGTACTTC. Translation: CASRPPERQETQYF.

The chain recombines TRBV7-2 with TRBJ1-5; TRBD1 agrees at 7 bases. Unmatched junction bases numbered 3, after V lost 1 base and J lost 3 bases. The CDR3 length is 15 residues. CDR1 and CDR2 (germline): SGHTA, FQGNSA. The CDR3 DNA follows: TGTGCCAGCAGCTTAGGTGACAGGGCCAATCAGCCCCAGCATTTT. Amino acid sequence: CASSLGDRANQPQHF.

The chain is built from TRBV19 and TRBJ2-1; D gene unclear. V shed 7 bases and J shed 0 bases, with 10 bases lying between them. In germline, CDR1 is LNHDA, CDR2 SQIVND (reference sequence). CDR3 length: 14 residues. The CDR3 DNA sequence: TGTGCCAGTAATCCGTGGCGCTCCTACAATGAGCAGTTCTTC. It codes for CASNPWRSYNEQFF.

This clone appeared a single time. The V call is TRBV6-2 or TRBV6-3, the J call TRBJ2-3, with 7 nucleotides matching TRBD2. CDR1 and CDR2 from the germline V gene are MNHEY and SVGEGT. CDR3 size: 18 residues. The V and J ends lost 0 bases and 4 bases, in that order; junction bases with no gene match: 13. In DNA, the CDR3 is TGTGCCAGCAGTTACTCGCCCCTACTAGCGATCTCTCCAGATACGCAGTATTTT. Translation gives CASSYSPLLAISPDTQYF.

J is TRBJ2-1 and V is TRBV12-5, with unresolved D. The V gene's germline CDR1 is LGHNT and CDR2 FRNRAP. The CDR3 is 12 residues long. V was pared by 7 bases and J by 5 bases, with 9 bases between. CDR3 region: CASALQNNEQFF. CDR3 sequence (DNA): TGTGCTAGTGCCCTACAGAACAATGAGCAGTTCTTC.

The gene calls are TRBV11-3 and TRBJ2-3; 8 bases are a match to TRBD2. Losses at the gene ends were 1 base for V and 6 bases for J; bases not matched to a gene: 6. The CDR3 consists of 15 residues. The germline V gene encodes CDR1 SGHNT and CDR2 YENEEA. The CDR3 is CASSLGAGGPDTQYF. The CDR3 nucleotides read TGTGCCAGCAGCTTAGGGGCGGGGGGTCCCGATACGCAGTATTTT.

The chain links TRBV27 to TRBJ1-5, with D tentatively TRBD1 (5 bases). This CDR3 region has 18 residues. The ends were cut back, 5 bases at V and 5 bases at J, with 25 bases in the middle. CDR1 MNHEY and CDR2 SMNVEV come from the germline V gene (reference sequence). This chain's CDR3 is CASSDRGPALLRYQPQHF. The CDR3 DNA reads TGTGCCAGCAGTGACAGAGGGCCGGCTCTTCTCCGTTATCAGCCCCAGCATTTT.

The CDR3 is CASKIPFDQPQHF. DNA for the CDR3: TGTGCCAGCAAAATCCCCTTTGATCAGCCCCAGCATTTT. The chain has TRBV28 and TRBJ1-5; D is uncertain. The germline V gene has CDR1 MDHEN and CDR2 SYDVKM. Trimming took off 7 bases at V and 5 bases at J, with 12 bases between the two ends. This CDR3 has 13 residues.

Concerning this clone: Compared with germline, one end of the junction differs, possibly owing to a read error. The chain recombines TRBV3-1 (or the pseudogene TRBV3-2) with TRBJ1-1; D call uncertain. The CDR3 is 14 amino acids. Germline V gives CDR1 LGHDT, CDR2 YNNKEL (reference sequence). CDR3 residues: CASSEDGPNTEAFF. The CDR3 DNA is TGTGCCAGCAGCGAAGACGGACCAAACACTGAAGCTTTCTTT.

The gene calls are TRBV10-1 and TRBJ2-1, with D possibly being TRBD1 (6 bases). Per germline, CDR1 WNHNN and CDR2 SYGVQD (reference sequence). Trimming pared 4 bases from V and 4 bases from J, leaving 17 bases between. The CDR3 contains 16 residues. CDR3 amino acids: CASSGGTGQIYNEQFF. The CDR3 region has the DNA TGCGCCAGCAGTGGGGGAACGGGACAAATATACAATGAGCAGTTCTTC.

The chain uses TRBV7-2 and TRBJ2-5; D might be TRBD1 (5 bases). The germline V gene has CDR1 SGHTA and CDR2 FQGNSA. The CDR3 loop spans 15 amino acids. Trimming left V 0 bases short and J 1 base short, with 9 bases between. CDR3 bases: TGTGCCAGCAGCTTAGCGGGCAGGGCCCAAGAGACCCAGTACTTC. Encoded protein: CASSLAGRAQETQYF. Together with reference TRBV7-2 and TRBJ2-5, the CDR3 gives the full variable domain: GAGVSQSPSNKVTEKGKDVELRCDPISGHTALYWYRQSLGQGLEFLIYFQGNSAPDKSGLPSDRFSAERTGGSVSTLTIQRTQQEDSAVYLCASSLAGRAQETQYFGPGTRLLVL.

The chain is built from TRBV2 and TRBJ2-5, with 10 positions matching TRBD1. CDR1 is SNHLY, CDR2 FYNNEI, per germline. J gave up 3 bases and V 6 bases, and 4 bases lay outside the gene matches. The CDR3 runs 14 residues. The CDR3 protein is CASRAGTGEETQYF. DNA for the CDR3: TGTGCCAGCAGAGCTGGGACAGGGGAAGAGACCCAGTACTTC. The full variable domain, in which reference TRBV2 and TRBJ2-5 provide the parts outside the CDR3, is EPEVTQTPSHQVTQMGQEVILRCVPISNHLYFYWYRQILGQKVEFLVSFYNNEISEKSEIFDDQFSVERPDGSNFTLKIRSTKLEDSAMYFCASRAGTGEETQYFGPGTRLLVL.

Here the CDR3 reads CSARDRTDKFF. The CDR3 bases are TGCAGTGCTAGGGACAGGACAGATAAGTTCTTC. The chain joins TRBV20-1 to TRBJ2-1; 7 bases are shared with TRBD1. V dropped 3 bases and J dropped 14; count of bases not matched to a gene: 7. The CDR3 is 11 residues long. The germline V gene has CDR1 DFQATT and CDR2 SNEGSKA (reference sequence).

This clone was detected once. The rearrangement links TRBV6-6 to TRBJ2-7; 10 bases map to TRBD2. This CDR3 is built from 13 residues. The germline CDR1 and CDR2 sequences are MNHNY and SVGAGI (reference sequence). The trim removed 6 bases at V and 6 bases at J, leaving 5 bases unmatched. The CDR3 protein is CASRERGGFEQYV. The CDR3 DNA follows: TGTGCCAGCAGGGAGCGGGGGGGTTTCGAGCAGTACGTC.

This clone was found once. The J gene is TRBJ2-3, the V gene TRBV5-4; no definite D call. The germline V and J ends were trimmed by 3 bases and 0 bases, with 2 bases remaining between them. The CDR3 runs to 12 residues. The V gene's germline CDR1 is SGHNT and CDR2 YYREEE (reference sequence). DNA of the CDR3: TGTGCCAGCAGCTACAGCACAGATACGCAGTATTTT. This sequence encodes CASSYSTDTQYF. Complete variable domain (other parts from reference TRBV5-4 and TRBJ2-3): ETGVTQSPTHLIKTRGQQVTLRCSSQSGHNTVSWYQQALGQGPQFIFQYYREEENGRGNFPPRFSGLQFPNYSSELNVNALELDDSALYLCASSYSTDTQYFGPGTRLTVL.

Comment on this clone: An end of the junction differs from the germline gene, which may be a read error. This chain uses TRBV13 with TRBJ2-2; the match to TRBD1 covers 7 bases. CDR1 and CDR2 (germline): PRHDT, FYEKMQ (reference sequence). The CDR3 is 14 amino acids. The CDR3 loop reads CASSLGQAHGELFF. In nucleotides, the CDR3 is TGTGCCAGCAGCCTAGGACAGGCCCACGGGGAGCTGTTTTTT.

This chain uses TRBV10-3 with TRBJ2-3; 9 nucleotides match TRBD2. The V segment lost 8 bases and the J segment 1 base; nucleotides outside the gene matches: 1. Germline CDR1 is ENHRY and CDR2 is SYGVKD. CDR3 length equals 13 residues. In DNA form, the CDR3 reads TGTGCCATCTCTAGCGGGGGCACAGATACGCAGTATTTT. Translation gives CAISSGGTDTQYF.

The CDR3 nucleotides read TGTGCCAGCAGCCATGCTAGCGGGGGTGGAGAGACCCAGTACTTC. Translation: CASSHASGGGETQYF. The chain recombines TRBV3-1 (or the pseudogene TRBV3-2) with TRBJ2-5; TRBD2 aligns across 10 bases. J gave up 4 bases and V 3 bases, and 5 bases lay outside the gene matches. This CDR3 contains 15 residues. Germline assignment: CDR1 LGHDT and CDR2 YNNKEL (reference sequence).

The V call is TRBV9, the J call TRBJ2-3; 9 bases line up with TRBD2. Germline trimming cut 0 bases from V and 3 bases from J; bases unmatched to any gene: 11. The CDR3 extends over 18 amino acids. The germline V gene encodes CDR1 SGDLS and CDR2 YYNGEE. In DNA, the CDR3 is TGTGCCAGCAGCGTAGCTCCCCCAGCGGGGGGCTTGACAGATACGCAGTATTTT. Translating gives CASSVAPPAGGLTDTQYF.

The V and J genes are TRBV3-1 (or the pseudogene TRBV3-2) and TRBJ1-2, with TRBD1 as a possible D gene (6 bases). There are 14 residues in the CDR3. Germline assignment: CDR1 LGHDT and CDR2 YNNKEL (reference sequence). V lost 0 bases and J lost 8, with 13 bases in between. The CDR3: CASSQDGTGLGYTF. CDR3 in DNA: TGTGCCAGCAGCCAAGATGGCACAGGGCTGGGCTACACCTTC.

The V and J genes are TRBV6-5 and TRBJ1-2, with D perhaps TRBD1 (5 bases). CDR3 length equals 14 residues. CDR1 MNHEY and CDR2 SVGAGI come from the germline V gene. Trimming removed 7 bases from V and 5 bases from J, with 17 bases in between. The CDR3 DNA sequence: TGTGCCAGCAATGTTGGGGCGTTCGGTTATGGCTACACCTTC. It yields the protein CASNVGAFGYGYTF.

Only a few counts were recorded for this clone. The chain is built from TRBV10-3 and TRBJ2-5; D is tentatively TRBD1 or TRBD2 (5 bases each). V lost 3 bases and J 5 bases, leaving 10 bases between the germline ends. Germline V gene data show CDR1 as ENHRY and CDR2 as SYGVKD. The CDR3 is made up of 13 amino acids. The CDR3 DNA reads as TGTGCCATCAGTGAAAGGGGCGGGGAGACCCAGTACTTC. It is translated as CAISERGGETQYF.